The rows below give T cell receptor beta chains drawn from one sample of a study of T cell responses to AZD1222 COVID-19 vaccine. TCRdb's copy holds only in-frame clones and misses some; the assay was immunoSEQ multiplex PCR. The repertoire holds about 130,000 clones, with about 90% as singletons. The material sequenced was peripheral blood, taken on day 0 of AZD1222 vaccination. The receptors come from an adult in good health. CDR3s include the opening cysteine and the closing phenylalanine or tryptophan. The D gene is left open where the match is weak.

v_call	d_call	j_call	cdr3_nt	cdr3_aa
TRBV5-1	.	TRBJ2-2	TGCGCCAGCAGCTTGGATGGCGGGCCGAACACCGGGGAGCTGTTTTTT	CASSLDGGPNTGELFF
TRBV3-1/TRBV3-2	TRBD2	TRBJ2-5	TGTGCCAGCAACCACGGAGCGGGAGGGAGAGAGACCCAGTACTTC	CASNHGAGGRETQYF
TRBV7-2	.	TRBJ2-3	TGTGCCAGCAGCTTCCGTGGCAGCACAGATACGCAGTATTTT	CASSFRGSTDTQYF
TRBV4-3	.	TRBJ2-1	TGCGCCAGCAGAGGGGGGGAAGGCTCCTACAATGAGCAGTTCTTC	CASRGGEGSYNEQFF
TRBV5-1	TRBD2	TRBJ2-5	TGCGCCAGCAGCTTGATAGGCGGGAGGGCCGGGGGTGCATCAGAGACCCAGTACTTC	CASSLIGGRAGGASETQYF
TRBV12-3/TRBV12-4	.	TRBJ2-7	TGTGCCAGCAGTTTCGGGGCCGAGCAGTACTTC	CASSFGAEQYF
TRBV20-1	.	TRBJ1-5	TGCAGTGCTAGTGGGTCGAGGGATCAGCCCCAGCATTTT	CSASGSRDQPQHF
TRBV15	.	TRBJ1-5	TGTGCCACCAGCAGGGGGGGAAGTAATCAGCCCCAGCATTTT	CATSRGGSNQPQHF
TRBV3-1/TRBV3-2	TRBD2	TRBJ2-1	TGTGCCAGCAGCCAAGCTAGAAGCGGGGGTTCCTACAATGAGCAGTTCTTC	CASSQARSGGSYNEQFF
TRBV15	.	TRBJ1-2	TGTGCCACCAGCAGATCGCACTCAGCAGGGGCCGATTTCTATGGCTACACCTTC	CATSRSHSAGADFYGYTF
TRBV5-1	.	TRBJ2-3	TGCGCCAGCAGCTTGAGGGGTTTGGGCACAGATACGCAGTATTTT	CASSLRGLGTDTQYF
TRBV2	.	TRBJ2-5	TGTGCCACAGGGGAGCAAGAGACCCAGTACTTC	CATGEQETQYF
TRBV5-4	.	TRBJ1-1	TGTGCCAGCAGCTTGGGGCTAAAGACAGGCTACAACACTGAAGCTTTCTTT	CASSLGLKTGYNTEAFF
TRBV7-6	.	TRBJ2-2	TGTGCCAGCAGCTTAGCGCCAGGGGCTACTTCCTACACCGGGGAGCTGTTTTTT	CASSLAPGATSYTGELFF
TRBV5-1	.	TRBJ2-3	TGCGCCAGCAGCAACGACACAGATACGCAGTATTTT	CASSNDTDTQYF
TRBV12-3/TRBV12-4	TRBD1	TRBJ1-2	TGTGCCAGCAGGACAGGGGGGGATGGCTACACCTTC	CASRTGGDGYTF